Reported below is one T cell receptor beta chain. The template-switching step introduced UMIs that carried a 6-nucleotide sample barcode. TCRdb re-analyzed the 5' RACE reads; it lists each CDR3 protein once, without DNA. In total, the table holds approximately 420,000 distinct CDR3 sequences. The data are from a study of monozygotic twins with inflammatory bowel disease. The CDR3 loop spans 14 amino acids. The germline V gene encodes CDR1 MDHEN and CDR2 SYDVKM. Input material: blood. V and J are TRBV28 and TRBJ2-7; the D call of TRBD2 rests on TCRdb alone, since no DNA is present to check it. The source is a human donor with ulcerative colitis or Crohn's disease, or a healthy co-twin of an affected twin (not recorded which). The CDR3 reads CASRGSGRVYEQYF.